The source of this T cell receptor beta chain is a study of blood T cell repertoires in COVID-19. The CDR3 loop spans 13 amino acids. The germline V gene has CDR1 MDHEN and CDR2 SYDVKM. V was clipped by 6 bases and J by 1 base, with 9 bases between them. Original processing methods: Reference gene primer amplification yielded estimated nucleated cell counts. This table comes from immunoSEQ multiplex PCR, and its TCRdb copy is limited to in-frame clones, with some not included. D and trimming come from the DNA, and the V and J calls and clone size come from that table. The sample contains some 530,000 clones, approximately 90% of which appear only once.

The TCR sequence derives from an older woman who had recovered from COVID-19. Sequences were obtained from PBMCs or T cells enriched from blood (not recorded which). This rearrangement joins TRBV28 to TRBJ1-1; D not certain. CDR3 DNA: TGTGCCAGCAGCTGGAGGTCGAACACTGAAGCTTTCTTT. Amino acids: CASSWRSNTEAFF.